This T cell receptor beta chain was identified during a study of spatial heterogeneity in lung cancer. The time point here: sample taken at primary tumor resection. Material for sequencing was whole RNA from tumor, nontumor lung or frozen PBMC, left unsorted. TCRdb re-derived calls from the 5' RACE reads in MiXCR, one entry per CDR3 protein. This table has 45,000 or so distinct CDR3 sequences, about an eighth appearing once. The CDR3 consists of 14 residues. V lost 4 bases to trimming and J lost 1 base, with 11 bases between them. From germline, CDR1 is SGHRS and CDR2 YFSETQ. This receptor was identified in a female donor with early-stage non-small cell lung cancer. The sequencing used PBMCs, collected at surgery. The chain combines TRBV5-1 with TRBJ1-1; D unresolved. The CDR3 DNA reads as TGCGCCAGCAGCCCAGTGTTTGAGAACACTGAAGCTTTCTTT. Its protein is CASSPVFENTEAFF.